Detailed here is one T cell receptor beta chain. Its matching antigen is unknown. This entry belongs to a study of cytomegalovirus exposure and HLA in healthy donors. The overall study: Assignment to the Caucasian-associated ancestry cluster applied to 75% to 85% of the approximately 400 genotyped donors.

Points from the study as a whole: V- and J-gene trimming in TCR beta was tied to a missense DCLRE1C variant by an analysis performed later. Per a prior analysis, the majority of TCR beta V segments were productive roughly 87% or roughly 30% of the time.

Amplification used 60 Vbeta primers and 13 Jbeta primers. Clones were sequenced by immunoSEQ multiplex PCR, and TCRdb holds only the in-frame ones, with some missing. Of around 200,000 clones in the sample, more than 80% were seen once. The CDR3 loop spans 16 amino acids. Germline CDR1 KGHSH, CDR2 LQKENI. With V trimmed by 1 base and J by 3 bases, 5 bases remained unmatched. The clonotype comes from a boy younger than 18 in good health and CMV-seronegative. This sequence joins TRBV18 and TRBJ1-5; TRBD1 matches 8 bases. Material for sequencing was PBMCs. CDR3 sequence: CASSPQGQVANQPQHF. For the CDR3, the DNA is TGTGCCAGCTCACCACAGGGACAGGTCGCCAATCAGCCCCAGCATTTT.